Shown below are 30 T cell receptor beta chains from a single sample sequenced in a study of T cell responses to AZD1222 COVID-19 vaccine. Here immunoSEQ multiplex PCR was the method, and the copy in TCRdb shows in-frame clones only, minus some. The sample holds 110,000 to 150,000 clones; about 91% are singletons and the top ten take 4% to 5%. Source: peripheral blood, taken on day 0 of AZD1222 vaccination. The origin of the receptors is an adult in good health.

The chain joins TRBV20-1 to TRBJ2-4; no reliable D call. This CDR3 contains 14 residues. V was pared by 3 bases and J by 3 bases, with 12 bases between. Germline CDR1 is DFQATT and CDR2 is SNEGSKA (reference sequence). DNA of the CDR3: TGCAGTGCTAGTGCGGAGTGGGTCAAAAACATTCAGTACTTC. This encodes CSASAEWVKNIQYF.

The rearrangement links TRBV5-1 to TRBJ2-5; 12 bases line up with TRBD2. CDR1 SGHRS and CDR2 YFSETQ come from the germline V gene. The V gene end was trimmed by 0 bases and the J gene end by 5 bases; junction bases not matched to a gene: 11. The CDR3 extends over 18 amino acids. The CDR3, as DNA: TGCGCCAGCAGCTTGGCCCGGACTAGCGGGGCCCCATGGGAGACCCAGTACTTC. Amino acids: CASSLARTSGAPWETQYF.

The J gene is TRBJ2-7, the V gene TRBV27; TRBD2 is a possible D gene (5 bases). This CDR3 is 14 amino acids long. Germline CDR1 MNHEY, CDR2 SMNVEV (reference sequence). Trimming removed 6 bases from V and 2 bases from J, with 14 bases in between. The CDR3 sequence: CASSYRSGPYEQYF. CDR3 bases: TGTGCCAGCAGCTATAGAAGCGGACCCTACGAGCAGTACTTC.

The V call is TRBV7-3, the J call TRBJ2-2, with D unresolved. Trimming took 5 bases from V and 1 from J, leaving 23 bases between them. The CDR3 loop spans 19 amino acids. Germline assignment: CDR1 SGHTA and CDR2 FQGTGA. The CDR3 here is CASSPQPSRARQNTGELFF. As DNA, the CDR3 is TGTGCCAGCAGCCCCCAGCCTTCCCGCGCAAGACAGAACACCGGGGAGCTGTTTTTT.

This sequence joins TRBV7-2 and TRBJ1-1, with 7 bases fitting TRBD1. V was clipped by 3 bases and J by 4 bases; unmatched bases: 2. The CDR3 runs to 13 residues. CDR1 SGHTA and CDR2 FQGNSA come from the germline V gene. DNA of the CDR3: TGTGCCAGCAGCTTTTACAGGGGCACTGAAGCTTTCTTT. It yields the protein CASSFYRGTEAFF.

The chain couples TRBV7-2 to TRBJ2-1; 7 positions match TRBD2. V lost 3 bases and J lost 5; bases outside the gene matches: 16. The CDR3 has 18 residues. Germline V gene lookup returns CDR1 SGHTA and CDR2 FQGNSA. CDR3 nucleotide sequence: TGTGCCAGCAGCTTGAAAACTCGGGAGGCGCCTCCCAACAATGAGCAGTTCTTC. Its protein product is CASSLKTREAPPNNEQFF.

A single count supports this clone. The rearrangement joins TRBV28 to TRBJ2-1; tentatively, D is TRBD1 (5 bases). V was shortened by 6 bases and J by 8 bases, with 23 bases between the two germline ends. Germline V CDR1 and CDR2: MDHEN, SYDVKM. The CDR3 runs to 16 residues. The CDR3 region has the DNA TGTGCCAGCAGCTCCCCTAGGGGTGTACGGTACGATGAGCAGTTCTTC. This translates into CASSSPRGVRYDEQFF.

V gene TRBV3-1 (or the pseudogene TRBV3-2) combines with J gene TRBJ2-7; maybe TRBD2 (5 bases). V lost 5 bases and J 0 bases, leaving 14 bases between the germline ends. The germline V gene encodes CDR1 LGHDT and CDR2 YNNKEL (reference sequence). This CDR3 is 15 amino acids long. Here the CDR3 DNA reads TGTGCCAGCAGCTCCAGCGGCGCTAGCTCCTACGAGCAGTACTTC. Its protein is CASSSSGASSYEQYF.

This chain links TRBV29-1 with TRBJ2-1; TRBD1 aligns across 7 bases. The CDR3 runs to 12 residues. The V and J ends lost 6 bases and 9 bases, in that order; junction bases with no gene match: 8. CDR1 SQVTM and CDR2 ANQGSEA come from the germline V gene. Written as DNA, the CDR3 is TGCAGCGTCGGCGACAGGGTAGGTGAGCAGTTCTTC. This translates into CSVGDRVGEQFF.

This clone was detected once. This sequence joins TRBV3-1 (or the pseudogene TRBV3-2) and TRBJ2-3; D is ambiguous. The CDR3 runs to 19 residues. The germline V and J ends were trimmed by 0 bases and 0 bases, with 19 bases remaining between them. Germline V gives CDR1 LGHDT, CDR2 YNNKEL (reference sequence). The CDR3 reads CASSQESPAPKRSTDTQYF. CDR3 DNA: TGTGCCAGCAGCCAAGAAAGCCCGGCCCCAAAGAGGAGCACAGATACGCAGTATTTT.

This chain's CDR3 is CASSLRGEPVKDTF. For the CDR3, the DNA is TGCGCCAGCAGCCTCCGGGGGGAGCCCGTGAAGGACACCTTC. The chain employs TRBV5-1 and TRBJ1-2; D perhaps matches TRBD1 (5 bases). CDR3 size: 14 residues. Per the germline V gene, CDR1 is SGHRS and CDR2 is YFSETQ. V was clipped by 4 bases and J by 12 bases, with 22 bases between them.

The chain uses TRBV19 and TRBJ1-1; D remains ambiguous. CDR3 length equals 16 residues. Trimming took 7 bases from V and 0 from J, leaving 18 bases between them. The germline V gene has CDR1 LNHDA and CDR2 SQIVND (reference sequence). The chain's CDR3 is CASNQPQKPMNTEAFF. The CDR3 region has the DNA TGTGCCAGTAATCAGCCCCAGAAACCTATGAACACTGAAGCTTTCTTT.

The CDR3 sequence: CAWNALNEKLFF. DNA for the CDR3: TGTGCCTGGAATGCCCTTAATGAAAAACTGTTTTTT. V is TRBV30 and J is TRBJ1-4; no clear D gene. CDR1 is GTSNPN and CDR2 is SVGIG in the germline V gene (reference sequence). The CDR3 extends over 12 amino acids. The ends were cut back, 4 bases at V and 4 bases at J, with 7 bases in the middle.

The V call is TRBV28, the J call TRBJ1-3; D not resolved. V was pared by 4 bases and J by 8 bases, with 9 bases between. Germline V CDR1 and CDR2: MDHEN, SYDVKM. This CDR3 has 12 amino acids. Here the CDR3 reads CASSSGGDTIYF. CDR3 sequence (DNA): TGTGCCAGCAGTTCTGGTGGGGACACCATATATTTT.

The rearrangement links TRBV5-4 to TRBJ1-2; D gene unclear. From germline, CDR1 is SGHNT and CDR2 YYREEE (reference sequence). Trimming removed 0 bases from V and 4 bases from J, with 10 bases in between. This CDR3 has 14 residues. The CDR3 region is CASSLDPGSYGYTF. The CDR3 DNA follows: TGTGCCAGCAGCTTGGACCCGGGAAGCTATGGCTACACCTTC.

The chain has TRBV9 and TRBJ1-3; TRBD1 matches at 8 bases. Per the germline V gene, CDR1 is SGDLS and CDR2 is YYNGEE. Trimming removed 4 bases from V and 3 bases from J; junction bases left unmatched: 3. The CDR3 sequence is 14 residues long. CDR3 sequence (DNA): TGTGCCAGCAGCATGACAGGGGATGGAAACACCATATATTTT. Amino acids: CASSMTGDGNTIYF.

This chain uses TRBV5-6 with TRBJ2-2; TRBD2 matches 9 bases. The germline gives CDR1 SGHDT, CDR2 YYEEEE. This CDR3 contains 16 residues. The V segment lost 3 bases and the J segment 5 bases; nucleotides outside the gene matches: 8. CDR3 DNA sequence: TGTGCCAGCAGCTCTTTAGCGGGAGAGGTGACCGGGGAGCTGTTTTTT. Residues: CASSSLAGEVTGELFF.

The chain links TRBV7-9 to TRBJ1-1; 9 positions match TRBD1. Germline CDR1 is SEHNR and CDR2 is FQNEAQ (reference sequence). The CDR3 has 17 residues. Trimming cost V 1 base and J 4 bases; bases outside gene matches: 10. The CDR3 DNA follows: TGTGCCAGCAGCTTAGTACGAAGCGGGACAGGGATCACTGAAGCTTTCTTT. Protein: CASSLVRSGTGITEAFF.

The chain links TRBV5-1 to TRBJ1-1, with 7 positions matching TRBD1. With 0 bases clipped from V and 4 bases from J, the junction kept 9 bases outside the gene matches. Germline assignment: CDR1 SGHRS and CDR2 YFSETQ. The CDR3 sequence is 16 residues long. CDR3 bases: TGCGCCAGCAGCTTGGTGCGGGACAGTCTATCCACTGAAGCTTTCTTT. It specifies CASSLVRDSLSTEAFF.

This chain links TRBV28 with TRBJ1-4; D is possibly TRBD1 (6 bases). In germline, CDR1 is MDHEN, CDR2 SYDVKM. The CDR3 is 13 amino acids. The V gene lost 2 bases and the J gene lost 13 bases, with 14 bases spanning the gap. The CDR3 coding sequence is TGTGCCAGCAGTTTACTAGGGGGAGGGGCACTGTTTTTT. It codes for CASSLLGGGALFF.

V usage is TRBV19 and J usage is TRBJ1-5; D might be TRBD1 (5 bases). There are 13 residues in the CDR3. CDR1 and CDR2 (germline): LNHDA, SQIVND (reference sequence). V dropped 8 bases and J dropped 2 bases, with 10 bases sitting between them. CDR3 amino acids: CASQGGGNQPQHF. The DNA for the CDR3 is TGTGCCAGTCAGGGTGGCGGCAATCAGCCCCAGCATTTT. The variable domain in full, with the rest retrieved from reference TRBV19 and TRBJ1-5, is DGGITQSPKYLFRKEGQNVTLSCEQNLNHDAMYWYRQDPGQGLRLIYYSQIVNDFQKGDIAEGYSVSREKKESFPLTVTSAQKNPTAFYLCASQGGGNQPQHFGDGTRLSIL.

The chain carries TRBV4-1 and TRBJ2-3; a weak D match, TRBD2 (5 bases). The V and J ends lost 0 bases and 6 bases respectively, with 16 bases between them. Per the germline V gene, CDR1 is MGHRA and CDR2 is YSYEKL. The CDR3 length is 16 residues. The CDR3 nucleotides are TGCGCCAGCAGCCAAGATAAGGACGCTTCGGGGGATACGCAGTATTTT. This translates into CASSQDKDASGDTQYF.

V and J are TRBV3-1 (or the pseudogene TRBV3-2) and TRBJ2-1; perhaps D is TRBD1 or TRBD2 (5 bases each). The CDR3 sequence is 16 residues long. Germline CDR1 LGHDT, CDR2 YNNKEL (reference sequence). Deletions cut 4 bases from V and 0 bases from J, with 13 bases between. The CDR3 region is CASSPRGRVSYNEQFF. The CDR3 coding sequence is TGTGCCAGCAGCCCCCGGGGCCGAGTCTCCTACAATGAGCAGTTCTTC.

The V call is TRBV30, the J call TRBJ1-6, with 9 nucleotides matching TRBD1. V lost 4 bases, J lost 7 bases, and 2 bases stayed unmatched. This CDR3 spans 13 amino acids. Germline V lookup: CDR1 GTSNPN, CDR2 SVGIG (reference sequence). The CDR3 protein is CAWMGTGNSPLHF. The CDR3, as DNA: TGTGCCTGGATGGGGACAGGGAATTCACCCCTCCACTTT.

This chain connects TRBV2 to TRBJ2-3; 10 bases fit TRBD1. The V gene end was trimmed by 6 bases and the J gene end by 2 bases; junction bases not matched to a gene: 5. The germline V gene has CDR1 SNHLY and CDR2 FYNNEI. The CDR3 is 15 amino acids. In nucleotides, the CDR3 is TGTGCCAGCAGCTCGGACAGGGGGAACACAGATACGCAGTATTTT. The encoded protein is CASSSDRGNTDTQYF.

V gene TRBV19 combines with J gene TRBJ2-7, with D possibly being TRBD2 (6 bases). The V end was cut by 3 bases, the J end by 4 bases, with 13 bases between. Germline values: CDR1 LNHDA, CDR2 SQIVND (reference sequence). This CDR3 is 14 amino acids long. CDR3 bases: TGTGCCAGTAGTATTGGAGGGGTAGGTTACGAGCAGTACTTC. Encoded protein: CASSIGGVGYEQYF.

The rearrangement joins TRBV4-1 to TRBJ1-2; D not certain. Germline loops: CDR1 MGHRA, CDR2 YSYEKL. The CDR3 totals 13 residues. V was trimmed by 1 base and J by 6 bases, leaving 9 bases between them. The DNA for the CDR3 is TGCGCCAGCAGCCAAGTTCCGTTTAATGGCTACACCTTC. This gives the protein CASSQVPFNGYTF.

This sequence joins TRBV28 and TRBJ2-7; the match to TRBD2 covers 11 bases. Germline V gives CDR1 MDHEN, CDR2 SYDVKM. The CDR3 runs 15 residues. V trimming: 3 bases; J trimming: 6 bases; junction bases outside the gene matches: 7. This CDR3 is CASSLTDSGRVEQYF. CDR3 in DNA: TGTGCCAGCAGTTTGACCGATAGCGGGAGGGTCGAGCAGTACTTC.

This sequence joins TRBV3-1 (or the pseudogene TRBV3-2) and TRBJ1-1, with D perhaps matching TRBD1 (5 bases). Trimming left V 2 bases short and J 5 bases short, with 12 bases between. CDR1 and CDR2 from the germline V gene are LGHDT and YNNKEL (reference sequence). This CDR3 comprises 14 residues. CDR3 in DNA: TGTGCCAGCAGCCAACATGGGGGGGAGACTGAAGCTTTCTTT. The encoded protein is CASSQHGGETEAFF.

This clone was seen a single time. Other DNA sequences of this sample code for an identical CDR3. The chain carries TRBV5-1 and TRBJ2-7, with a possible D match to TRBD2 (6 bases). Germline CDR1 and CDR2: SGHRS and YFSETQ. There are 12 residues in the CDR3. Trimming cost V 8 bases and J 0 bases, with 9 bases left between them. The CDR3 nucleotides read TGCGCCAGTAGCGGTAGCTCCTACGAGCAGTACTTC. It specifies CASSGSSYEQYF.